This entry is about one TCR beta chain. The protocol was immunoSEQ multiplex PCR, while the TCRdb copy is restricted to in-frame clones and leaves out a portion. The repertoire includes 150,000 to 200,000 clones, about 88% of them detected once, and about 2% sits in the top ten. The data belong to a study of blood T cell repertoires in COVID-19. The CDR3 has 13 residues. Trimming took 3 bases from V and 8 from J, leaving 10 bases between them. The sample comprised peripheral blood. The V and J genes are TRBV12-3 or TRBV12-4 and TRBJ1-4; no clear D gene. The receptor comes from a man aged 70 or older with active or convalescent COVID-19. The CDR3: CASSFGRAEKLFF. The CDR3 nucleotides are TGTGCCAGCAGTTTTGGGAGGGCGGAAAAACTGTTTTTT.